The T cell receptor beta chain described here comes from a study of tumor-infiltrating lymphocytes in primary liver carcinoma. Study-wide background: Surgical resection was the treatment these patients received for primary liver carcinoma. Staged T1-T3 N0M0, the tumors had sizes that ranged from about 4.2 to 11 cm across.

A primer matching the constant region was used to make TCR beta cDNA from approximately 0.45 ug of total RNA. Modified slightly, ARM-PCR produced TCR beta libraries over three nested multiplex PCR rounds. With TRBV1-TRBV30 forward primers and a C-beta reverse primer, the first two PCR rounds were run for approximately 10 cycles each. TCRdb independently ran MiXCR on the multiplex PCR reads; one entry per CDR3 protein. The table includes more than 150,000 distinct CDR3 sequences, about 55% detected once. Germline DNA was extracted alongside blood RNA, which was obtained from unsorted whole blood. Unmatched junction bases numbered 6, after V lost 5 bases and J lost 5 bases. This CDR3 comprises 14 residues.

The chain has TRBV12-3 or TRBV12-4 and TRBJ2-7, with TRBD1 matching 10 bases. Sequences were obtained from peripheral blood. This receptor was taken from a man between 40 and 49 years old with primary liver carcinoma and hepatitis B virus infection. The CDR3 DNA is TGTGCCAGCAGTCCCGGGACAGGGGATCACGAGCAGTACTTC. Translated, it gives CASSPGTGDHEQYF.